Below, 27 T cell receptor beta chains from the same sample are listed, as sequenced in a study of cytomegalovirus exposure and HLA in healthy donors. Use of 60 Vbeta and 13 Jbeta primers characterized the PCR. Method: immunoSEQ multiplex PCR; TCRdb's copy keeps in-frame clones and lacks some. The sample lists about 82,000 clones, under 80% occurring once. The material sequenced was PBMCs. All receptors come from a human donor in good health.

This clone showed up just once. The CDR3 DNA sequence: TGTGCCAGCAGTGAAGCGGTGACAGGGGGCTTTGGCTACACCTTC. Residues: CASSEAVTGGFGYTF. The chain links TRBV6-1 to TRBJ1-2, with 10 bases identical to TRBD1. CDR3 length: 15 residues. The V gene end was trimmed by 0 bases and the J gene end by 7 bases; junction bases not matched to a gene: 5. Germline lookup yields CDR1 MNHNS and CDR2 SASEGT.

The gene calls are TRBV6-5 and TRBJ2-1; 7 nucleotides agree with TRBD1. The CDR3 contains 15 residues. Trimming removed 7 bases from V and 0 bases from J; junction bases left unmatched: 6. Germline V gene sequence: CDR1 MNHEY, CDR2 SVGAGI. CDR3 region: CASKYEGASYNEQFF. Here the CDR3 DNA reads TGTGCCAGCAAGTACGAGGGGGCCTCCTACAATGAGCAGTTCTTC.

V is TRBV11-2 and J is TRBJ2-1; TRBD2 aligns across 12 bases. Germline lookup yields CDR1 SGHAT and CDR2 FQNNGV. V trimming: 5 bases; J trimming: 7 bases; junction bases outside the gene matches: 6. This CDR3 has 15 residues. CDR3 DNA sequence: TGTGCCAGCAGCGCCAGACTAGCGGGGGTAAATGAGCAGTTCTTC. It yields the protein CASSARLAGVNEQFF.

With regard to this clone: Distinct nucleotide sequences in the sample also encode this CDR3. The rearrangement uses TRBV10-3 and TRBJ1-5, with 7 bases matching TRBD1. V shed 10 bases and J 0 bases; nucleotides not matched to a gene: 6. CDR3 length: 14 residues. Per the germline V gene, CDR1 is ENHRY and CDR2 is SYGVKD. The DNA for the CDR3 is TGTGCCACCCTAGACAGGGATAGCAATCAGCCCCAGCATTTT. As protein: CATLDRDSNQPQHF.

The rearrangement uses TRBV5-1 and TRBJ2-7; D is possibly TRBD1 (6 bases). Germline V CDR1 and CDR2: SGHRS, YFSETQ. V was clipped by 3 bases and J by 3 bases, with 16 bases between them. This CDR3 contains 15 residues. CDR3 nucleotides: TGCGCCAGCAGCTCTATGACAGGAGGTATCTACGAGCAGTACTTC. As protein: CASSSMTGGIYEQYF.

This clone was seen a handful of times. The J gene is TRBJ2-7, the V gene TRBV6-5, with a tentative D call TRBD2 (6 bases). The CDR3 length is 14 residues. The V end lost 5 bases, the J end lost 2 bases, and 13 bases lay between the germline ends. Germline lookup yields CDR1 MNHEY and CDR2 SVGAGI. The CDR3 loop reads CASSVRDGTYEQYF. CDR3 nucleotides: TGTGCCAGCAGTGTGCGGGACGGGACCTACGAGCAGTACTTC.

DNA for the CDR3: TGCGCCAGCAGCTCTAGCCCCCTTGAGACCCAGTACTTC. Translation gives CASSSSPLETQYF. J is TRBJ2-5 and V is TRBV5-1, with D tentatively TRBD2 (5 bases). Germline CDR1 SGHRS, CDR2 YFSETQ. V shed 3 bases and J shed 5 bases, with 11 bases lying between them. The CDR3 contains 13 residues.

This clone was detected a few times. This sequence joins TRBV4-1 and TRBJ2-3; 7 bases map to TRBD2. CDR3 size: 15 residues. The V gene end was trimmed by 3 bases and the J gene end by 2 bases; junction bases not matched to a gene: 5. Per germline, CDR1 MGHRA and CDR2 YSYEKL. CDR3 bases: TGCGCCAGCAGCCAGGGGCGGGGGAACACAGATACGCAGTATTTT. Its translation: CASSQGRGNTDTQYF.

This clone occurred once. Here the CDR3 reads CATRDSVYEQYF. The CDR3 DNA reads TGTGCCACCCGGGACAGCGTCTACGAGCAGTACTTC. This rearrangement joins TRBV19 to TRBJ2-7; 7 positions agree with TRBD1. CDR3 size: 12 residues. The V gene end was trimmed by 10 bases and the J gene end by 3 bases; junction bases not matched to a gene: 6. Per germline, CDR1 LNHDA and CDR2 SQIVND (reference sequence).

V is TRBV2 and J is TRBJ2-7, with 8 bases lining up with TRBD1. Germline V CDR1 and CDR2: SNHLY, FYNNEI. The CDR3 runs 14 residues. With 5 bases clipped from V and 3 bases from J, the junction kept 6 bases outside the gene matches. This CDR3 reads CASSWDRSYYEQYF. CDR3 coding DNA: TGTGCCAGCAGTTGGGACAGGAGTTACTACGAGCAGTACTTC.

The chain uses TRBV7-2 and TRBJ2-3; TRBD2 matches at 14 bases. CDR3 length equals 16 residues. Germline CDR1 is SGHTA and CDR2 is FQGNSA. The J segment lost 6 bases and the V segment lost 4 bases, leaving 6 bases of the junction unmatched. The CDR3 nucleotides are TGTGCCAGCAGCTCGGTCGGGACTAGCGGGGGCGATACGCAGTATTTT. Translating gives CASSSVGTSGGDTQYF.

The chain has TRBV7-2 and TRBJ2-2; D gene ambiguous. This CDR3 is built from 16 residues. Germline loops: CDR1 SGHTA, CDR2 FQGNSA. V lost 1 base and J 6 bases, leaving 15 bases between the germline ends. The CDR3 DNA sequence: TGTGCCAGCAGCTTAGGGGCCGGCCGTCAACCCGGGGAGCTGTTTTTT. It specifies CASSLGAGRQPGELFF.

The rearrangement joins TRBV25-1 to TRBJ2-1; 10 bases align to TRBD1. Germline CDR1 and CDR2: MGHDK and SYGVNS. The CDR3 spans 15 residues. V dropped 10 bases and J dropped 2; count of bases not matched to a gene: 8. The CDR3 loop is CATKPGTGAYNEQFF. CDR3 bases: TGTGCCACCAAACCCGGGACAGGGGCCTACAATGAGCAGTTCTTC.

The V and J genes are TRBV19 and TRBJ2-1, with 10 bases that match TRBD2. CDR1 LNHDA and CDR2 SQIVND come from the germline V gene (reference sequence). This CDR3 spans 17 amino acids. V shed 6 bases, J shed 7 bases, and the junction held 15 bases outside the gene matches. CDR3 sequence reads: CASSDIPPSGGGNEQFF. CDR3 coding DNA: TGTGCCAGTAGCGATATCCCCCCCAGCGGGGGGGGAAATGAGCAGTTCTTC.

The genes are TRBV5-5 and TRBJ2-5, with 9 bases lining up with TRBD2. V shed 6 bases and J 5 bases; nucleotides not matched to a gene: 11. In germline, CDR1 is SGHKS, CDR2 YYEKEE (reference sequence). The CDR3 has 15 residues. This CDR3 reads CASTQEDSGGETQYF. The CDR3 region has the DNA TGTGCCAGCACCCAAGAAGATAGCGGGGGTGAGACCCAGTACTTC.

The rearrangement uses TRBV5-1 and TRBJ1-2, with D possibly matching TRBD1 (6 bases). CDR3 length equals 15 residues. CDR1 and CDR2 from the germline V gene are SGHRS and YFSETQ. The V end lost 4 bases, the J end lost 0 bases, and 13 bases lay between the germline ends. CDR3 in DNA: TGCGCCAGCAGCGATCCGGGACAAGCTAACTATGGCTACACCTTC. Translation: CASSDPGQANYGYTF. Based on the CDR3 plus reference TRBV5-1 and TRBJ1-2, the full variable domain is KAGVTQTPRYLIKTRGQQVTLSCSPISGHRSVSWYQQTPGQGLQFLFEYFSETQRNKGNFPGRFSGRQFSNSRSEMNVSTLELGDSALYLCASSDPGQANYGYTFGSGTRLTVV.

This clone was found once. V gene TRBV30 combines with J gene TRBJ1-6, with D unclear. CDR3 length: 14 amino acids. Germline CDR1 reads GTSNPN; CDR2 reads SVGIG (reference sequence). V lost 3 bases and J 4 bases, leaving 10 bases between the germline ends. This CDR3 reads CAWSSGLYNSPLHF. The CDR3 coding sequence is TGTGCCTGGAGCTCTGGACTGTATAATTCACCCCTCCACTTT.

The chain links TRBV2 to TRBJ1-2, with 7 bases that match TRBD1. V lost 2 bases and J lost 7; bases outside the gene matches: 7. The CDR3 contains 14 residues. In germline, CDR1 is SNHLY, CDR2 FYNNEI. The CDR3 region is CASSEMETGTGYTF. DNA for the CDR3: TGTGCCAGCAGTGAAATGGAGACAGGGACTGGCTACACCTTC.

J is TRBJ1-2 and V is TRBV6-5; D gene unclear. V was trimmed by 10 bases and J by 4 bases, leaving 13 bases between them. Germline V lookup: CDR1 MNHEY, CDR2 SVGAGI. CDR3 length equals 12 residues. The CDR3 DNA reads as TGTGCCACCCAAACTCCCGCCTATGGCTACACCTTC. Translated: CATQTPAYGYTF.

DNA of the CDR3: TGTGCCTGGAGTAGGGGGCGGAATTCACCCCTCCACTTT. It codes for CAWSRGRNSPLHF. V gene TRBV30 combines with J gene TRBJ1-6; 7 bases agree with TRBD1. Trimming at V came to 2 bases and at J to 7 bases, leaving 2 bases not matched to a gene. CDR1 and CDR2 from the germline V gene are GTSNPN and SVGIG (reference sequence). The CDR3 spans 13 residues.

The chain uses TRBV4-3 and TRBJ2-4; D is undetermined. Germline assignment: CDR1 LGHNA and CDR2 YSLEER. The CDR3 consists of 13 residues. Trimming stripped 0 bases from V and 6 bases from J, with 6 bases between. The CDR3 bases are TGCGCCAGCAGCCAAGATAACAGAAACATTCAGTACTTC. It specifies CASSQDNRNIQYF.

CDR3 bases: TGTGCCAGCAGTTACTCTAGCGGGGGTTCCTACAATGAGCAGTTCTTC. Protein product: CASSYSSGGSYNEQFF. V usage is TRBV6-5 and J usage is TRBJ2-1; 9 bases fit TRBD2. Germline CDR1 MNHEY, CDR2 SVGAGI. Unmatched junction bases numbered 1, after V lost 0 bases and J lost 1 base. The CDR3 consists of 16 residues.

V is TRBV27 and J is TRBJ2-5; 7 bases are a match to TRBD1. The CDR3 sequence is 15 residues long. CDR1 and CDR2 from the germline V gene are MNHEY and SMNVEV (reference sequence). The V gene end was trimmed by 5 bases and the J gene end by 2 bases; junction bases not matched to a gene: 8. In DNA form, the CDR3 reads TGTGCCAGCAGTACCCACAAGGGGGCGCAAGAGACCCAGTACTTC. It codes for CASSTHKGAQETQYF.

The CDR3 sequence is CASSRESGGGYNSPLHF. The CDR3 nucleotides read TGTGCCAGCAGCAGGGAGTCGGGCGGAGGCTATAATTCACCCCTCCACTTT. The chain employs TRBV9 and TRBJ1-6; no clear D gene. Trimming took off 4 bases at V and 3 bases at J, with 17 bases between the two ends. Germline V lookup: CDR1 SGDLS, CDR2 YYNGEE. The CDR3 runs to 17 residues.

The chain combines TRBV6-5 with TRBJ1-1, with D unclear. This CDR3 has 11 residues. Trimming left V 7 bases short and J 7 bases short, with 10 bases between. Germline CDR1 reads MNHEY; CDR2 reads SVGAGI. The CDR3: CASNPPDEAFF. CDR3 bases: TGTGCCAGCAACCCACCAGATGAAGCTTTCTTT.

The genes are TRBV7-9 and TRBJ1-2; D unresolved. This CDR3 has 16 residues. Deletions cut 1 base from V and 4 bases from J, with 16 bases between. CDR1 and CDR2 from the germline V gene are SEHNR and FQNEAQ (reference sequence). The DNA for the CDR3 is TGTGCCAGCAGCTTAGAATTGACACGAAAGATCTATGGCTACACCTTC. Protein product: CASSLELTRKIYGYTF.

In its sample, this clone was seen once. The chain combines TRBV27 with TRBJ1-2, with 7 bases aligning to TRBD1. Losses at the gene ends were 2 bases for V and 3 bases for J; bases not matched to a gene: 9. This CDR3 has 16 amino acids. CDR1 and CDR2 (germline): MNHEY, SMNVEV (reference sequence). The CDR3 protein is CASSLRTGVGDYGYTF. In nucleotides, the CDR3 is TGTGCCAGCAGTTTACGTACAGGGGTGGGTGACTATGGCTACACCTTC.